This T cell receptor (beta chain) emerged from a study of control samples from healthy donors and cancer patients. CDR3 length equals 15 residues. From germline, CDR1 is PRHDT and CDR2 FYEKMQ (reference sequence). V shed 0 bases and J 5 bases; nucleotides not matched to a gene: 2. Remarks on this clone: The identical CDR3 is also encoded by other nucleotide sequences in the sample.

The table came from immunoSEQ multiplex PCR; TCRdb's copy has only in-frame clones and leaves some out. The sample carries about 28,000 clones, 91% recorded once. This sequence originates from a man over 45 with lung cancer. The genes are TRBV13 and TRBJ2-1, with 9 positions matching TRBD2. The sequenced sample was PBMCs. The CDR3 DNA sequence: TGTGCCAGCAGCTTAGGGGGCGGGGGGGACAATGAGCAGTTCTTC. It specifies CASSLGGGGDNEQFF.